Listed here are 22 T cell receptor beta chains from one sample, sequenced in a study of control samples from healthy donors and cancer patients. The assay was immunoSEQ multiplex PCR, and TCRdb's table has in-frame clones only and misses some. Of 120,000 to 150,000 clones listed, about 90% are singletons. The sequenced sample was blood. These receptors all stem from a man aged 18 to 35 in good health.

The DNA for the CDR3 is TGTGCCAGCAGTGGGGGCCGTCAGAACACTGAAGCTTTCTTT. It yields the protein CASSGGRQNTEAFF. The V call is TRBV2, the J call TRBJ1-1, with D perhaps TRBD1 (5 bases). The length of the CDR3 is 14 residues. V shed 4 bases and J shed 1 base, with 10 bases lying between them. The germline gives CDR1 SNHLY, CDR2 FYNNEI.

The chain joins TRBV14 to TRBJ2-1, with D perhaps TRBD1 (7 bases). The CDR3 runs to 16 residues. CDR1 and CDR2 (germline): SGHDN, FVKESK. Trimming left V 0 bases short and J 4 bases short, with 13 bases between. CDR3 sequence: CASSQDRGTVYNEQFF. The CDR3 DNA sequence: TGTGCCAGCAGCCAAGATCGGGGGACAGTGTACAATGAGCAGTTCTTC. The complete variable domain, with remaining parts taken from reference TRBV14 and TRBJ2-1, reads EAGVTQFPSHSVIEKGQTVTLRCDPISGHDNLYWYRRVMGKEIKFLLHFVKESKQDESGMPNNRFLAERTGGTYSTLKVQPAELEDSGVYFCASSQDRGTVYNEQFFGPGTRLTVL.

V and J are TRBV19 and TRBJ1-5, with unresolved D. Trimming pared 8 bases from V and 0 bases from J, leaving 20 bases between. The CDR3 runs to 17 residues. The germline gives CDR1 LNHDA, CDR2 SQIVND (reference sequence). The CDR3 bases are TGTGCCAGTCATAGTATGTTTACAGCGAATAGCAATCAGCCCCAGCATTTT. This gives the protein CASHSMFTANSNQPQHF.

The rearrangement joins TRBV7-2 to TRBJ1-2, with unresolved D. V shed 5 bases and J shed 0 bases, with 10 bases lying between them. Germline V gene sequence: CDR1 SGHTA, CDR2 FQGNSA. The CDR3 totals 14 residues. CDR3 sequence reads: CASSLEGANYGYTF. For the CDR3, the DNA is TGTGCCAGCAGCCTGGAGGGAGCTAACTATGGCTACACCTTC. The full variable domain, completed using reference TRBV7-2 and TRBJ1-2, is GAGVSQSPSNKVTEKGKDVELRCDPISGHTALYWYRQSLGQGLEFLIYFQGNSAPDKSGLPSDRFSAERTGGSVSTLTIQRTQQEDSAVYLCASSLEGANYGYTFGSGTRLTVV.

This sequence joins TRBV5-1 and TRBJ2-1, with D perhaps TRBD2 (5 bases). The V and J ends lost 0 bases and 8 bases respectively, with 15 bases between them. This CDR3 has 15 amino acids. Germline CDR1 and CDR2: SGHRS and YFSETQ. CDR3 amino acids: CASSLAGLAIHEQFF. The CDR3 DNA is TGCGCCAGCAGCTTGGCCGGCCTAGCTATCCATGAGCAGTTCTTC.

This chain uses TRBV7-2 with TRBJ2-7; the D gene is possibly TRBD1 (5 bases). CDR3 length equals 15 residues. The germline V gene has CDR1 SGHTA and CDR2 FQGNSA. V dropped 6 bases and J dropped 3 bases, with 18 bases sitting between them. The CDR3 sequence: CASSQGATLGYEQYF. In DNA form, the CDR3 reads TGTGCCAGCAGTCAAGGGGCCACCTTGGGCTACGAGCAGTACTTC.

V is TRBV28 and J is TRBJ2-5, with unresolved D. Germline CDR1 is MDHEN and CDR2 is SYDVKM. The CDR3 has 13 residues. Trimming took off 0 bases at V and 2 bases at J, with 4 bases between the two ends. The CDR3 nucleotides are TGTGCCAGCAGTTTATGGGAACAAGAGACCCAGTACTTC. It is translated as CASSLWEQETQYF.

This chain connects TRBV18 to TRBJ2-1; D is perhaps TRBD1 (6 bases). V was pared by 2 bases and J by 0 bases, with 14 bases between. Germline CDR1 reads KGHSH; CDR2 reads LQKENI. This CDR3 is 17 amino acids long. The CDR3 DNA follows: TGTGCCAGCTCACCAGGCATTCAGGGGAGCTCCTACAATGAGCAGTTCTTC. It codes for CASSPGIQGSSYNEQFF.

This chain connects TRBV7-3 to TRBJ2-6; D unresolved. The CDR3 runs to 13 residues. Germline V gene data show CDR1 as SGHTA and CDR2 as FQGTGA. V was cut by 2 bases and J by 4 bases, with 3 bases left in between. CDR3: CASSLAGANVLTF. CDR3 DNA sequence: TGTGCCAGCAGCTTAGCCGGGGCCAACGTCCTGACTTTC.

The chain joins TRBV2 to TRBJ1-5; D is unclear. The CDR3 consists of 12 residues. V gave up 5 bases and J gave up 8 bases, with 10 bases separating them. Germline loops: CDR1 SNHLY, CDR2 FYNNEI. The CDR3 DNA reads TGTGCCAGCAGTACAGAAGTGAAGCCCCAGCATTTT. This sequence encodes CASSTEVKPQHF.

The V gene is TRBV7-2, the J gene TRBJ2-5; TRBD2 agrees at 8 bases. The CDR3 totals 14 residues. V shed 8 bases, J shed 0 bases, and the junction held 5 bases outside the gene matches. CDR1 and CDR2 from the germline V gene are SGHTA and FQGNSA. The chain's CDR3 is CASGGGHHQETQYF. CDR3 bases: TGTGCCAGCGGCGGGGGGCACCACCAAGAGACCCAGTACTTC. Full variable domain (remainder filled in from reference TRBV7-2 and TRBJ2-5): GAGVSQSPSNKVTEKGKDVELRCDPISGHTALYWYRQSLGQGLEFLIYFQGNSAPDKSGLPSDRFSAERTGGSVSTLTIQRTQQEDSAVYLCASGGGHHQETQYFGPGTRLLVL.

The chain joins TRBV7-9 to TRBJ1-6; the match to TRBD1 covers 7 bases. V was pared by 5 bases and J by 8 bases, with 9 bases of the junction left unmatched. CDR3 length: 15 amino acids. Per the germline V gene, CDR1 is SEHNR and CDR2 is FQNEAQ (reference sequence). The CDR3 here is CASSPRGRLYSPLHF. CDR3 nucleotides: TGTGCCAGCAGCCCGAGGGGGCGCCTATATTCACCCCTCCACTTT. Full variable domain (outside the CDR3, taken from reference TRBV7-9 and TRBJ1-6): DTGVSQNPRHKITKRGQNVTFRCDPISEHNRLYWYRQTLGQGPEFLTYFQNEAQLEKSRLLSDRFSAERPKGSFSTLEIQRTEQGDSAMYLCASSPRGRLYSPLHFGNGTRLTVT.

The chain couples TRBV6-6 to TRBJ1-4; 7 bases agree with TRBD1. J gave up 5 bases and V 5 bases, and 8 bases lay outside the gene matches. The length of the CDR3 is 15 residues. Germline V gives CDR1 MNHNY, CDR2 SVGAGI (reference sequence). The CDR3 protein is CASSLRDRLNEKLFF. The DNA of the CDR3 is TGTGCCAGCAGTCTAAGGGACAGATTGAATGAAAAACTGTTTTTT.

The rearrangement uses TRBV7-9 and TRBJ1-3, with 9 bases aligning to TRBD1. The CDR3 totals 16 residues. Trimming took 4 bases from V and 4 from J; bases not matched to a gene: 8. Germline V CDR1 and CDR2: SEHNR, FQNEAQ (reference sequence). In nucleotides, the CDR3 is TGTGCCAGCAGCTCCGGACAGGGGTTGGACGGAAACACCATATATTTT. As protein: CASSSGQGLDGNTIYF.

This clone was counted once. The chain is built from TRBV6-6 and TRBJ1-2; weak D call: TRBD1 (5 bases). CDR3 length: 14 residues. The V end lost 8 bases, the J end lost 0 bases, and 13 bases lay between the germline ends. Per the germline V gene, CDR1 is MNHNY and CDR2 is SVGAGI (reference sequence). CDR3 nucleotide sequence: TGTGCCAGCCTCCGCCGGGACGCTAACTATGGCTACACCTTC. This encodes CASLRRDANYGYTF.

J is TRBJ1-2 and V is TRBV6-5; no clear D. CDR1 MNHEY and CDR2 SVGAGI come from the germline V gene. V was cut by 1 base and J by 8 bases, with 17 bases left in between. The CDR3 loop spans 15 amino acids. CDR3 protein: CASSYLPGALAGYTF. The CDR3 coding sequence is TGTGCCAGCAGTTACTTACCGGGAGCTCTGGCCGGCTACACCTTC.

J is TRBJ2-1 and V is TRBV4-2; D ambiguous. Looked up from germline, CDR1 is LGHNA and CDR2 is YNFKEQ. This CDR3 is built from 15 residues. The V end lost 4 bases, the J end lost 5 bases, and 15 bases lay between the germline ends. CDR3 DNA sequence: TGTGCCAGCAGCCCTGAAGGCCGCGGCAACAATGAGCAGTTCTTC. This sequence encodes CASSPEGRGNNEQFF.

The chain recombines TRBV5-1 with TRBJ2-7; a weak D match, TRBD1 (6 bases). The CDR3 length is 14 residues. The germline V gene has CDR1 SGHRS and CDR2 YFSETQ. V lost 0 bases and J 3 bases, leaving 10 bases between the germline ends. The CDR3 here is CASSLDRDDYEQYF. The CDR3 DNA sequence: TGCGCCAGCAGCTTGGACAGGGACGACTACGAGCAGTACTTC.

V and J are TRBV4-1 and TRBJ2-3; D possibly uses TRBD1 or TRBD2 (5 bases each). Germline V gives CDR1 MGHRA, CDR2 YSYEKL. The CDR3 is 15 residues long. Trimming stripped 4 bases from V and 1 base from J, with 12 bases between. The CDR3 region is CASSPFGARTDTQYF. The CDR3 bases are TGCGCCAGCAGCCCGTTCGGGGCCCGCACAGATACGCAGTATTTT.

There are a few counts of this clone. For the CDR3, the DNA is TGTGCCAGCAGTGAAATCGGTTACACCGGGGAGCTGTTTTTT. This encodes CASSEIGYTGELFF. This chain links TRBV2 with TRBJ2-2; D gene unclear. CDR3 length: 14 residues. Germline CDR1 and CDR2: SNHLY and FYNNEI. The V gene lost 2 bases and the J gene lost 3 bases, with 7 bases spanning the gap.

This chain links TRBV18 with TRBJ1-3; D remains unclear. The CDR3 has 12 amino acids. CDR1 KGHSH and CDR2 LQKENI come from the germline V gene. V gave up 11 bases and J gave up 1 base, with 9 bases separating them. The CDR3 DNA follows: TGTGCCGGTGGAGCTTCTGGAAACACCATATATTTT. Translated, it gives CAGGASGNTIYF.

This clone came up once. The chain employs TRBV7-6 and TRBJ2-2; D not resolved. V lost 2 bases and J lost 8, with 9 bases in between. Per germline, CDR1 SGHVS and CDR2 FNYEAQ. The CDR3 length is 13 residues. CDR3 sequence: CASSLTAGGELFF. The CDR3 DNA sequence: TGTGCCAGCAGCTTAACAGCCGGAGGGGAGCTGTTTTTT.